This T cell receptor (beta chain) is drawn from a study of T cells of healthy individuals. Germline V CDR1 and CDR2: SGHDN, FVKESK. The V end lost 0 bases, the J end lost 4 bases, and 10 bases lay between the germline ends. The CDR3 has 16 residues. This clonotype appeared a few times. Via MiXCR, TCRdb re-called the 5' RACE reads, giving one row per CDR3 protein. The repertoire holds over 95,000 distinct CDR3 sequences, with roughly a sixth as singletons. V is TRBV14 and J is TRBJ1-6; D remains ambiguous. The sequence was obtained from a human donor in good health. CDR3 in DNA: TGTGCCAGCAGCCAAGATAGGTGGAGTTATAATTCACCCCTCCACTTT. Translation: CASSQDRWSYNSPLHF.